This T cell receptor (beta chain) was captured in a study of blood T cell repertoires in COVID-19. At the level of the study: Nucleic acid was either cDNA or gDNA, and it came from T cells, B-cell-depleted T cells, or PBMCs.

Donors in Cohort 3 who had recovered were those with two negative PCRs, healthcare professional clearance, or resolution of their symptoms. The CDR3 covers 12 residues. Trimming shortened V by 6 bases and J by 4 bases, and 9 bases separated the two germline ends. Methods used by the authors: From reference gene primer amplification, estimates of nucleated cell counts were derived. Sequencing was performed with immunoSEQ multiplex PCR; in TCRdb, only in-frame clones are kept and a portion is missing. That table furnishes V, J and clone size, whereas the DNA furnished D and trimming. The table shows 150,000 or so clones, with 83% occurring only once.

This sequence originates from a woman aged 45-65 years who had recovered from COVID-19. The rearrangement links TRBV12-3 or TRBV12-4 to TRBJ1-2; D ambiguous. Sequenced material: PBMCs or T cells enriched from blood (not recorded which). CDR3 protein: CASRAAGYGYTF. DNA for the CDR3: TGTGCCAGCAGGGCCGCGGGCTATGGCTACACCTTC.